This entry is about one T cell receptor (beta chain). Its antigen is as yet unknown. Trimming cost V 2 bases and J 8 bases, with 13 bases left between them. There are 14 residues in the CDR3. This sample was taken from a study of T cell repertoires in cytomegalovirus infection. For the study at large: Signatures in public TCR beta sequences pointed to both CMV infection and matching HLA type. Findings and caveats of the study: Adding up the frequency of public TCR beta families identified people who carried CMV plus the relevant HLA. Ex vivo, HLA-C-restricted CMV-specific TCR beta clonotypes prevailed over the rest of the response.

TCRdb redid the calling of the reads with MiXCR, one entry per CDR3 protein. This sample has 630,000 or so distinct CDR3 sequences, with roughly a quarter found just once. The genes are TRBV23-1 and TRBJ2-1; no reliable D call. TRBV23-1 is assigned to the ORF class and has an uncertain function. The clonotype comes from a human donor in good health (CMV status not recorded). Some clones in this sample may be carry-over from other donors' samples. Material: CD8+ T cells from PBMCs. Written as DNA, the CDR3 is TGCGCCAGCAGTCAACCGGACCTACCACATGAGCAGTTCTTC. This sequence encodes CASSQPDLPHEQFF.